Each of the 31 T cell receptor beta chains below was sequenced from the same sample in a study of T cell clonality in common variable immunodeficiency. Generated by immunoSEQ multiplex PCR, the TCRdb table keeps only in-frame clones and is missing some. This sample comprises some 43,000 clones, none seen once only. Sequenced sample: peripheral blood mononuclear cells. The origin of the receptors is a person aged 18 to 70 in good health.

This clone has at least ten counts. Read coverage stops 3 residues before the CDR3 terminus; the germline J gene supplies the remainder. J is TRBJ2-7 and V is TRBV19, with 7 bases lining up with TRBD2. The CDR3 spans 15 residues. Germline V gene lookup returns CDR1 LNHDA and CDR2 SQIVND (reference sequence). J gave up 5 bases and V 7 bases, and 14 bases lay outside the gene matches. The CDR3 is CASKGYGGSRDEQYF. The sequenced CDR3 bases are TGTGCCAGTAAGGGGTACGGGGGGAGTCGGGACGAG.

Many counts were recorded for this clone. Read sequence stops 3 residues before the CDR3 end, and the germline J gene provides the missing end. The chain carries TRBV18 and TRBJ1-5, with 10 bases matching TRBD1. CDR1 is KGHSH and CDR2 is LQKENI in the germline V gene. The trim removed 3 bases at V and 5 bases at J, leaving 1 base unmatched. The CDR3 extends over 14 amino acids. The DNA read from the CDR3 is TGTGCCAGCTCACCCGGGACAGGGGATCAGCCC. Protein product: CASSPGTGDQP. The CDR3, in full, reads CASSPGTGDQPQHF.

This clone turned up a few times. The CDR3 goes on 3 residues after the read ends, and that part is filled in from the germline J gene. This chain links TRBV19 with TRBJ1-4; 8 bases line up with TRBD1. The CDR3 is 15 residues long. The germline V gene has CDR1 LNHDA and CDR2 SQIVND (reference sequence). The CDR3 spells CASSIGTGGNSPLFF. Partial CDR3 DNA: TGTGCCAGTAGTATCGGGACAGGCGGCAATTCACCA.

This clone was seen repeatedly, ten times or more. The read gets to within 3 residues of the CDR3 end, and the germline J gene fills in the rest. The chain recombines TRBV4-2 with TRBJ2-7; 9 bases line up with TRBD2. The V and J ends lost 1 base and 6 bases, in that order; junction bases with no gene match: 4. Germline lookup yields CDR1 LGHNA and CDR2 YNFKEQ. This CDR3 is built from 14 residues. CDR3 bases read: TGTGCCAGCAGCCAAGCGGGACTAGCTAGCGAG. Translating gives CASSQAGLASE. The entire CDR3 protein reads CASSQAGLASEQYF.

This clone was counted ten times or more. The read ends 3 residues before the CDR3 terminus; that terminus is restored from the germline J gene. The J gene is TRBJ1-2, the V gene TRBV7-2, with TRBD1 matching 8 bases. Germline V gives CDR1 SGHTA, CDR2 FQGNSA. V was clipped by 2 bases and J by 2 bases; unmatched bases: 1. The CDR3 sequence is 14 residues long. CDR3 residues: CASSLSGGNYGYTF. The CDR3 bases that were read are TGTGCCAGCAGCTTATCAGGGGGCAACTATGGC.

In this sample, this clone turned up many times. The CDR3 end falls 3 residues outside the read, so it is completed with the germline J gene. The chain has TRBV10-3 and TRBJ2-2, with 8 bases fitting TRBD2. The CDR3 sequence is 14 residues long. V was clipped by 4 bases and J by 4 bases; unmatched bases: 2. Germline CDR1 is ENHRY and CDR2 is SYGVKD. CDR3: CAISAGGVTGELFF. The covered CDR3 bases are TGTGCCATCAGTGCGGGGGGGGTCACCGGGGAG.

This clone has a count of ten or more. The read stops 3 residues short of the end of the CDR3; the missing end is completed from the germline J gene. This rearrangement joins TRBV7-8 to TRBJ1-6; 7 nucleotides agree with TRBD1. V dropped 1 base and J dropped 1; count of bases not matched to a gene: 4. CDR3 length: 17 residues. Per the germline V gene, CDR1 is SGHVS and CDR2 is FQNEAQ. The part of the CDR3 DNA that was read is TGTGCCAGCAGCTTAGGGCTACAGGGGTCCTATAATTCACCC. It translates to CASSLGLQGSYNSP. The entire CDR3 protein is CASSLGLQGSYNSPLHF.

There are many counts of this clone. The CDR3 goes on 3 residues after the read ends, and that part is filled in from the germline J gene. V is TRBV29-1 and J is TRBJ1-1; 9 nucleotides align to TRBD1. CDR3 size: 13 residues. The germline V gene has CDR1 SQVTM and CDR2 ANQGSEA. CDR3 protein: CSLPGQGNTEAFF. Partial CDR3 DNA: TGCAGTCTTCCGGGACAGGGGAACACTGAA.

Many counts were recorded for this clone. The read terminates 3 residues ahead of where the CDR3 ends, so the germline J gene completes it. The chain couples TRBV7-6 to TRBJ1-4; 7 bases match TRBD1. Germline values: CDR1 SGHVS, CDR2 FNYEAQ. This CDR3 has 15 residues. V shed 8 bases, J shed 6 bases, and the junction held 12 bases outside the gene matches. The CDR3 DNA, read in part, is TGTGCCAGCCGGACCCGAGGGGGCGAGGATGAAAAA. This gives the protein CASRTRGGEDEK. The full CDR3 protein reads CASRTRGGEDEKLFF.

This clone was counted at least ten times. Read coverage stops 3 residues before the CDR3 terminus; the germline J gene supplies the remainder. The chain combines TRBV5-6 with TRBJ2-7, with 9 positions matching TRBD2. Per germline, CDR1 SGHDT and CDR2 YYEEEE. The CDR3 covers 15 residues. V trimming: 7 bases; J trimming: 3 bases; junction bases outside the gene matches: 11. Partial CDR3 DNA: TGTGCCAGCCTGTCCGGGACTAGCAGTAACTACGAG. The encoded protein is CASLSGTSSNYE. The whole CDR3 sequence is CASLSGTSSNYEQYF.

In its sample, this clone was seen many times. The read halts 3 residues ahead of the CDR3 end, with the missing end drawn from the germline J gene. The chain couples TRBV7-2 to TRBJ2-7, with D possibly matching TRBD1 (6 bases). Germline lookup yields CDR1 SGHTA and CDR2 FQGNSA. V gave up 1 base and J gave up 3 bases, with 10 bases separating them. This CDR3 region has 14 residues. The CDR3 DNA, read in part, is TGTGCCAGCAGCTTAGGACAGGAGAGCTACGAG. Translating it yields CASSLGQESYE. The CDR3 reads in full as CASSLGQESYEQYF.

This clone was seen at least ten times. Read data end 3 residues before the CDR3 end; the end is taken from the germline J gene. The chain joins TRBV5-1 to TRBJ1-1; 7 bases are shared with TRBD1. The CDR3 has 15 residues. Germline V lookup: CDR1 SGHRS, CDR2 YFSETQ. Trimming removed 4 bases from V and 1 base from J; junction bases left unmatched: 7. CDR3 residues: CASSPEGAANTEAFF. The DNA read from the CDR3 is TGCGCCAGCAGCCCAGAGGGGGCTGCGAACACTGAA.

This clone appeared many times. Read sequence stops 3 residues before the CDR3 end, and the germline J gene provides the missing end. The genes are TRBV7-2 and TRBJ2-7; no reliable D call. Germline CDR1 reads SGHTA; CDR2 reads FQGNSA. Between the trimmed V and J ends, which lost 1 base and 0 bases, there was a span of 7 bases. The CDR3 contains 14 residues. This CDR3 reads CASSLGDSSYEQYF. CDR3 DNA, as far as it was read: TGTGCCAGCAGCTTAGGAGACTCCTCCTACGAG.

This clone was detected only a few times. The CDR3 extends 3 residues past the end of the read, so its final part is completed from the germline J gene. The chain is built from TRBV30 and TRBJ1-1; no definite D call. V lost 0 bases to trimming and J lost 2 bases, with 13 bases between them. Germline CDR1 and CDR2: GTSNPN and SVGIG (reference sequence). This CDR3 comprises 15 residues. The CDR3 loop is CAWSVGGVGNTEAFF. The part of the CDR3 DNA that was read is TGTGCCTGGAGTGTAGGCGGGGTGGGAAACACTGAA.

There are many counts of this clone. The DNA ends 3 residues before the CDR3 does, and the rest of the CDR3 is filled in from the germline J gene. The chain employs TRBV5-1 and TRBJ1-1; TRBD1 might be the D (6 bases). Germline CDR1 and CDR2: SGHRS and YFSETQ. V was cut by 4 bases and J by 1 base, with 8 bases left in between. There are 13 residues in the CDR3. The CDR3 DNA, read in part, is TGCGCCAGCAGCACAGGGCCGAACACTGAA. Its protein is CASSTGPNTE. The whole CDR3 region reads CASSTGPNTEAFF.

For this clone: With the read ending 3 residues before the CDR3 end, the germline J gene is used to fill in that end. This sequence joins TRBV7-2 and TRBJ1-5; a possible D gene is TRBD1 (5 bases). CDR1 is SGHTA, CDR2 FQGNSA, per germline. The V end lost 5 bases, the J end lost 0 bases, and 11 bases lay between the germline ends. This CDR3 has 15 amino acids. CDR3 DNA, as far as it was read: TGTGCCAGCAGCGCCGGCGGGGGTAGCAATCAGCCC. Its translation: CASSAGGGSNQP. The whole CDR3 reads CASSAGGGSNQPQHF.

This clone has ten or more counts. With the read ending 3 residues before the CDR3 end, the germline J gene is used to fill in that end. This chain links TRBV30 with TRBJ2-1, with 9 bases aligning to TRBD2. The CDR3 runs 16 residues. The V gene end was trimmed by 0 bases and the J gene end by 7 bases; junction bases not matched to a gene: 10. CDR1 GTSNPN and CDR2 SVGIG come from the germline V gene (reference sequence). The DNA read from the CDR3 is TGTGCCTGGAGTGTTGTTTGGCGGGAGGGCTGGAATGAG. It codes for CAWSVVWREGWNE. The complete CDR3 sequence is CAWSVVWREGWNEQFF.

This clone was detected many times. The read stops 3 residues short of the end of the CDR3; the missing end is completed from the germline J gene. The chain joins TRBV5-1 to TRBJ2-3, with a possible D match to TRBD1 (5 bases). This CDR3 region has 15 residues. Germline values: CDR1 SGHRS, CDR2 YFSETQ. The V end was cut by 1 base, the J end by 0 bases, with 9 bases between. The chain's CDR3 is CASSLWGSSTDTQYF. Partial CDR3 DNA: TGCGCCAGCAGCTTGTGGGGCTCTAGCACAGATACG.

In this sample, this clone turned up many times. The read ends 3 residues before the CDR3 terminus; that terminus is restored from the germline J gene. V and J are TRBV20-1 and TRBJ2-2, with D tentatively TRBD1 (5 bases). CDR3 length equals 15 residues. V lost 5 bases and J lost 1, with 14 bases in between. The germline gives CDR1 DFQATT, CDR2 SNEGSKA (reference sequence). CDR3 DNA (partial): TGCAGTGCTGCCCCGACAGAATTGAACACCGGGGAG. The encoded protein is CSAAPTELNTGE. The entire CDR3 protein is CSAAPTELNTGELFF.

This clone was detected ten times or more. The read falls 3 residues short of the CDR3 end, and the missing part is taken from the germline J gene. The rearrangement joins TRBV19 to TRBJ1-6; the D gene is possibly TRBD1 (5 bases). CDR3 size: 15 residues. Germline V gene lookup returns CDR1 LNHDA and CDR2 SQIVND (reference sequence). V was trimmed by 7 bases and J by 0 bases, leaving 10 bases between them. CDR3 amino acids: CASNAGSSYNSPLHF. CDR3 DNA (partial): TGTGCCAGTAACGCAGGGAGCTCCTATAATTCACCC.

This clone was seen at least ten times. The CDR3 end lies 3 residues beyond the end of the read and is filled in from the germline J gene. This specimen includes other DNA sequences encoding the same CDR3. The chain joins TRBV5-1 to TRBJ2-2; 7 bases are a match to TRBD1. V lost 2 bases to trimming and J lost 3 bases; unmatched junction nucleotides: 1. This CDR3 is 14 amino acids long. Looked up from germline, CDR1 is SGHRS and CDR2 is YFSETQ. The CDR3 region is CASSLTGDTGELFF. The part of the CDR3 DNA that was read is TGCGCCAGCAGCTTAACAGGGGACACCGGGGAG.

Many counts were recorded for this clone. The read ends 3 residues before the CDR3 terminus; that terminus is restored from the germline J gene. V is TRBV5-1 and J is TRBJ2-5; weak D call: TRBD1 (5 bases). Germline CDR1 and CDR2: SGHRS and YFSETQ. The CDR3 is 13 residues long. Trimming shortened V by 3 bases and J by 4 bases, and 10 bases separated the two germline ends. CDR3 DNA (partial): TGCGCCAGCAGCTCAGGGATGGGAGAGACC. Encoded protein: CASSSGMGET. The whole CDR3 region reads CASSSGMGETQYF. The whole variable domain, filled in from reference TRBV5-1 and TRBJ2-5, reads KAGVTQTPRYLIKTRGQQVTLSCSPISGHRSVSWYQQTPGQGLQFLFEYFSETQRNKGNFPGRFSGRQFSNSRSEMNVSTLELGDSALYLCASSSGMGETQYFGPGTRLLVL.

This clone showed up many times. Here the CDR3 reads CSAPSTGLAGGRQETQYF. The sequenced CDR3 bases are TGCAGTGCTCCCTCGACGGGGCTAGCGGGGGGCAGGCAAGAGACC. The chain has TRBV20-1 and TRBJ2-5, with TRBD2 identical over 11 bases. The read stops 3 residues short of the end of the CDR3; the missing end is completed from the germline J gene. Per the germline V gene, CDR1 is DFQATT and CDR2 is SNEGSKA (reference sequence). Trimming took 5 bases from V and 2 from J; bases not matched to a gene: 16. The CDR3 is made up of 18 amino acids.

At least ten counts were recorded for this clone. From the germline J gene comes the end of the CDR3, since the read stops 3 residues before it. The J gene is TRBJ2-1, the V gene TRBV20-1, with TRBD2 matching 13 bases. CDR1 and CDR2 from the germline V gene are DFQATT and SNEGSKA (reference sequence). The CDR3 length is 16 residues. V was pared by 6 bases and J by 0 bases, with 5 bases of the junction left unmatched. The part of the CDR3 DNA that was read is TGCAGTGCCCCGGGACTAGCGGGGCTCTCCTACAATGAG. Translated, it gives CSAPGLAGLSYNE. The entire CDR3 reads CSAPGLAGLSYNEQFF.

This clone has ten or more counts. CDR3 region: CSAHTGTAEQFF. The DNA read from the CDR3 is TGCAGTGCTCATACAGGGACGGCTGAG. This rearrangement joins TRBV20-1 to TRBJ2-1; perhaps TRBD1 as D (6 bases). The CDR3 end falls 3 residues outside the read, so it is completed with the germline J gene. CDR3 size: 12 residues. Trimming removed 5 bases from V and 9 bases from J, with 14 bases in between. From germline, CDR1 is DFQATT and CDR2 SNEGSKA (reference sequence).

The table lists this clone with many counts. The sequence runs out 3 residues before the end of the CDR3; the remainder is reconstructed from the germline J gene. This chain connects TRBV12-3 or TRBV12-4 to TRBJ2-1; D possibly corresponds to TRBD1 (5 bases). Trimming cost V 2 bases and J 2 bases, with 10 bases left between them. The CDR3 consists of 15 residues. The covered CDR3 bases are TGTGCCAGCAGTTTAAGGGCAGGGACCTACAATGAG. This gives the protein CASSLRAGTYNE. The entire CDR3 reads CASSLRAGTYNEQFF.

This clone was found many times. One end of the junction fails to match germline, which may point to a read error. The read falls 3 residues short of the CDR3 end, and the missing part is taken from the germline J gene. This sequence joins TRBV29-1 and TRBJ1-2; D not certain. Germline CDR1 reads SQVTM; CDR2 reads ANQGSEA. The CDR3 is made up of 15 amino acids. CDR3 protein: CSVGTGLTANYGYTF. Partial CDR3 DNA: TGCAGCGTCGGAACCGGACTCACGGCTAATTATGGC.

There are many counts of this clone. The sequenced fragment ends 3 residues before the CDR3 boundary, so the rest is inferred from the germline J gene. This rearrangement joins TRBV19 to TRBJ1-1; 9 nucleotides align to TRBD1. Germline V gene lookup returns CDR1 LNHDA and CDR2 SQIVND (reference sequence). V trimming: 1 base; J trimming: 1 base; junction bases outside the gene matches: 1. This CDR3 is 15 amino acids long. The CDR3 bases that were read are TGTGCCAGTAGTATAGGGGACAGGGAGAACACTGAA. Protein sequence: CASSIGDRENTE. The full CDR3 protein reads CASSIGDRENTEAFF.

This clone has a count of ten or more. The read ends 3 residues before the CDR3 terminus; that terminus is restored from the germline J gene. The chain employs TRBV7-9 and TRBJ2-5; D perhaps matches TRBD2 (5 bases). From germline, CDR1 is SEHNR and CDR2 FQNEAQ (reference sequence). CDR3 length equals 14 residues. V was trimmed by 4 bases and J by 0 bases, leaving 9 bases between them. The chain's CDR3 is CASSSPDYQETQYF. Partial CDR3 DNA: TGTGCCAGCAGCTCCCCGGACTACCAAGAGACC.

This clone has more than one count but fewer than ten. CDR3 protein: CSVEGLAKGTDTYTF. The CDR3 DNA, read in part, is TGCAGCGTTGAAGGACTAGCTAAGGGCACAGATACC. V usage is TRBV29-1 and J usage is TRBJ1-2, with D unclear. The CDR3 is cut off 3 residues early in the read; its end comes from the germline J gene. This CDR3 is 15 amino acids long. Germline V CDR1 and CDR2: SQVTM, ANQGSEA.

This clone appeared many times. The read ends 3 residues shy of where the CDR3 ends; the end is completed using the germline J gene. This chain links TRBV20-1 with TRBJ1-3; no firm D call. Trimming stripped 0 bases from V and 9 bases from J, with 12 bases between. The CDR3 covers 13 residues. Germline CDR1 reads DFQATT; CDR2 reads SNEGSKA (reference sequence). The CDR3 DNA, read in part, is TGCAGTGCTAGAGATGCAGTGTTTGGCACC. Translated, it gives CSARDAVFGT. The whole CDR3 sequence is CSARDAVFGTIYF.